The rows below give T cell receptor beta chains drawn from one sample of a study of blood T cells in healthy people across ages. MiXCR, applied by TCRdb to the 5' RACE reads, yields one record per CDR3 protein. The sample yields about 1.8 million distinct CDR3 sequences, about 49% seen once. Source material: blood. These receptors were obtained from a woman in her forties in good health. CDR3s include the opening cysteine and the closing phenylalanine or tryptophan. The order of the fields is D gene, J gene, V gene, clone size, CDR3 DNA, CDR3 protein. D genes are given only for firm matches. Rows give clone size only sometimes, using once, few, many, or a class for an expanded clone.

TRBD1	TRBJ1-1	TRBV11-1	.	TGTGCCAGCAGCTTAGACGACAGGGGTGGCACTGAAGCTTTCTTT	CASSLDDRGGTEAFF
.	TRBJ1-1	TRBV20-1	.	TGCAGTGCTAGAGCCCCCGCAGGACACCCGAACACTGAAGCTTTCTTT	CSARAPAGHPNTEAFF
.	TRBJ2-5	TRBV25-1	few	TGTGCCAGCAGTGATATCCGCCGGCAGGGTGGCGAGACCCAGTACTTC	CASSDIRRQGGETQYF
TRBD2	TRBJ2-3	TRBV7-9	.	TGTGCCAGCATTCCGGGACTAGTTTCAGGTACGCAGTATTTT	CASIPGLVSGTQYF
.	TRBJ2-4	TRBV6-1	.	TGTGCCAGCAGTGGGGCCGTCCAAAACATTCAGTACTTC	CASSGAVQNIQYF
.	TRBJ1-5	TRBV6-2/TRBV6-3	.	TGTGCCAGCAGGCCACTGAGCAATCAGCCCCAGCATTTT	CASRPLSNQPQHF
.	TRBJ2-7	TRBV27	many	TGTGCCAGCAGTTTATCGAAGGGGGGCTACGAGCAGTACTTC	CASSLSKGGYEQYF
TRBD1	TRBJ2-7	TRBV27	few	TGTGCCAGCAGTCTATCTGGGGGACAGGCCTCCTACGAGCAGTACTTC	CASSLSGGQASYEQYF
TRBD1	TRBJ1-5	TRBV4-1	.	TGCGCCAGCAGCCAGAGGGGGACAGTTAATCAGCCCCAGCATTTT	CASSQRGTVNQPQHF
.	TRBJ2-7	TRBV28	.	TGTGCCAGCAGTCCCCGCAGGACTGTCTACGAGCAGTACTTC	CASSPRRTVYEQYF